This T cell receptor (beta chain) was captured by sequencing in a study of OX40 agonist ivuxolimab in advanced cancers. Autoimmune disease history or systemic immunosuppression disqualified patients. V was pared by 6 bases and J by 5 bases, with 10 bases between. The V gene's germline CDR1 is MNHEY and CDR2 SVGAGI. The CDR3 runs to 12 residues. Repertoires were generated with immunoSEQ multiplex PCR, while TCRdb's copy carries only in-frame clones and drops some. The sample lists 75,000 to 90,000 clones, 85% to 90% seen once, with around 2.3% in the top ten. The sequence came from an adult with an advanced solid tumor such as melanoma, head and neck, liver or kidney cancer. The V call is TRBV6-5, the J call TRBJ1-1; possibly TRBD1 for D (5 bases). The input for sequencing was CD4+ or CD8+ T cells sorted from blood, taken in a trial of the OX40 agonist ivuxolimab. CDR3 region: CASRQGWTEAFF. DNA for the CDR3: TGTGCCAGCAGGCAGGGATGGACTGAAGCTTTCTTT.